This TCR beta chain was recorded in a study of T cell responses to AZD1222 COVID-19 vaccine. About the research overall: Combined were second doses at about 4 or about 12 weeks.

Study results and limitations: Distributed over spike, vaccine-associated CD4 TCRs predominated at 160-218 and 743-854. Unmutated variant regions are reportedly the target of nearly half of TCRs that are spike-specific.

Worth noting for this clone: As yet, its antigen is unknown.

Sequencing was performed with immunoSEQ multiplex PCR; in TCRdb, only in-frame clones are kept and a portion is missing. The repertoire holds around 150,000 clones, with roughly 94% as singletons. The CDR3 is 13 amino acids. CDR1 and CDR2 (germline): SNHLY, FYNNEI. Trimming took off 6 bases at V and 8 bases at J, with 14 bases between the two ends. The clonotype was recovered from an adult in good health. The chain combines TRBV2 with TRBJ1-5; D might be TRBD1 (5 bases). The sequencing here drew on peripheral blood, taken on day 0 of AZD1222 vaccination. The CDR3 DNA follows: TGTGCCAGCAGGCCAGGGATTTTTGAGCCCCAGCATTTT. Translation gives CASRPGIFEPQHF. The whole variable domain, filled in from reference TRBV2 and TRBJ1-5, reads EPEVTQTPSHQVTQMGQEVILRCVPISNHLYFYWYRQILGQKVEFLVSFYNNEISEKSEIFDDQFSVERPDGSNFTLKIRSTKLEDSAMYFCASRPGIFEPQHFGDGTRLSIL.